A selection of T cell receptor beta chains follows, all from one sample in a study of cytomegalovirus exposure and HLA in healthy donors. Using immunoSEQ multiplex PCR, the repertoire was profiled, and TCRdb retains in-frame clones only, with some absent. Of 80,000 to 95,000 clones listed, about 60% are singletons. Material for sequencing was PBMCs. Every receptor here comes from a young woman in good health and CMV-seronegative. Both conserved end residues are part of each CDR3. The D gene is left open where the match is weak. Clone size appears in some rows only: once, few, many, or a class for an expanded clone.

>TRBD2|TRBJ2-1|-|TRBV5-1
CASSLAGPYNEQFF
TGCGCCAGCAGCCTAGCGGGGCCTTACAATGAGCAGTTCTTC
>TRBD2|TRBJ2-1|few|TRBV18
CASSPETSGRNNEQFF
TGTGCCAGCTCACCCGAAACTAGCGGGAGGAACAATGAGCAGTTCTTC
>-|TRBJ2-7|few|TRBV18
CASSPSEGGYEQYF
TGTGCCAGCTCACCCTCCGAGGGCGGCTACGAGCAGTACTTC
>-|TRBJ1-6|once|TRBV7-2
CASSLRTNRNYNSPLHF
TGTGCCAGCAGCTTGCGGACGAACAGGAACTATAATTCACCCCTCCACTTT
>-|TRBJ1-1|few|TRBV28
CASSIPTGPFEAFF
TGTGCCAGCAGTATCCCGACAGGACCCTTTGAAGCTTTCTTT
>-|TRBJ2-4|-|TRBV2
CASGQREYGNIQYF
TGTGCCAGCGGCCAACGGGAGTACGGAAACATTCAGTACTTC
>TRBD2|TRBJ2-2|-|TRBV7-9
CASSLGGGPPIRTGELFF
TGTGCCAGCAGCTTGGGCGGGGGGCCCCCGATTCGAACCGGGGAGCTGTTTTTT
>-|TRBJ1-4|-|TRBV19
CASSIWGPGEKLFF
TGTGCCAGTAGTATCTGGGGGCCTGGTGAAAAACTGTTTTTT
>TRBD1|TRBJ2-5|-|TRBV7-7
CASSLGTGGRETQYF
TGTGCCAGCAGCCTCGGGACAGGGGGAAGAGAGACCCAGTACTTC
>TRBD1|TRBJ1-1|-|TRBV5-1
CASSLEGQGNTEAFF
TGCGCCAGCAGCTTGGAGGGACAGGGAAACACTGAAGCTTTCTTT
>-|TRBJ2-3|-|TRBV7-3
CASSRGTSTDTQYF
TGTGCCAGCAGCCGCGGGACTTCCACAGATACGCAGTATTTT
>TRBD2|TRBJ2-7|-|TRBV2
CASRLAGVYEQYF
TGTGCCAGCAGGCTAGCGGGGGTCTACGAGCAGTACTTC
>-|TRBJ2-7|-|TRBV9
CASSVASGDYEQYF
TGTGCCAGCAGCGTAGCGTCGGGGGACTACGAGCAGTACTTC
>TRBD1|TRBJ1-2|-|TRBV6-5
CASSFQGAYGYGYTF
TGTGCCAGCAGTTTCCAGGGGGCCTATGGCTATGGCTACACCTTC
>TRBD1|TRBJ1-1|-|TRBV7-3
CASSLIGGGGEAFF
TGTGCCAGCAGCTTAATAGGGGGCGGCGGTGAAGCTTTCTTT
>-|TRBJ2-7|-|TRBV2
CASSSGSVYEQYF
TGTGCCAGCAGTTCCGGAAGCGTCTACGAGCAGTACTTC
>-|TRBJ1-5|-|TRBV6-8
CASSYWTQRSGSNQPQHF
TGTGCCAGCAGTTACTGGACACAGAGGTCGGGTAGCAATCAGCCCCAGCATTTT
>-|TRBJ2-5|-|TRBV5-1
CASSLGTVGAETQYF
TGCGCCAGCAGCTTGGGGACAGTGGGGGCAGAGACCCAGTACTTC
>TRBD1|TRBJ1-2|-|TRBV6-1
CASRPGTDYGYTF
TGTGCCAGCAGACCCGGGACAGATTATGGCTACACCTTC
>-|TRBJ2-7|few|TRBV28
CASSPFGSGSYEQYF
TGTGCCAGCAGTCCCTTCGGGTCTGGGTCCTACGAGCAGTACTTC
>TRBD2|TRBJ2-2|-|TRBV11-2
CASSFGGRGTGELFF
TGTGCCAGCAGCTTTGGGGGGAGGGGAACCGGGGAGCTGTTTTTT
>-|TRBJ2-3|-|TRBV7-9
CASSTEGGATDTQYF
TGTGCCAGCAGCACCGAGGGGGGGGCCACAGATACGCAGTATTTT
>-|TRBJ1-4|few|TRBV5-1
CASSLAQAEKLFF
TGCGCCAGCAGCTTGGCACAGGCTGAAAAACTGTTTTTT
>-|TRBJ2-1|-|TRBV11-2
CASSRKTTSSFSYNEQFF
TGTGCCAGCAGTCGAAAGACAACGTCTTCTTTCTCCTACAATGAGCAGTTCTTC
>-|TRBJ2-7|few|TRBV11-2
CASSLGQGSLREQYF
TGTGCCAGCAGCTTAGGCCAGGGGTCTCTGAGGGAGCAGTACTTC
>-|TRBJ2-5|-|TRBV28
CASSLRERETQYF
TGTGCCAGCAGTTTAAGGGAGCGGGAGACCCAGTACTTC
>-|TRBJ1-2|few|TRBV6-6
CASSYSNRVYGYTF
TGTGCCAGCAGTTACTCAAACAGGGTCTATGGCTACACCTTC
>TRBD1|TRBJ1-5|-|TRBV6-1
CASSGQGNSNQPQHF
TGTGCCAGCAGTGGACAGGGGAATAGCAATCAGCCCCAGCATTTT
>-|TRBJ1-1|few|TRBV4-3
CASSQELQANTEAFF
TGCGCCAGCAGCCAAGAACTACAGGCGAACACTGAAGCTTTCTTT
>-|TRBJ2-5|-|TRBV2
CASSNGLEETQYF
TGTGCCAGCAGTAATGGACTGGAGGAGACCCAGTACTTC
>-|TRBJ2-7|few|TRBV30
CACRTGHLYEQYF
TGTGCCTGCAGAACGGGACACCTCTACGAGCAGTACTTC
>-|TRBJ1-4|few|TRBV2
CASRDWTGSEKLFF
TGTGCCAGCAGGGATTGGACGGGGTCAGAAAAACTGTTTTTT
>TRBD1|TRBJ1-4|-|TRBV7-8
CASSPGQGGEKLFF
TGTGCCAGCAGCCCGGGACAGGGAGGTGAAAAACTGTTTTTT
>TRBD1|TRBJ1-6|few|TRBV5-1
CASSHGTGVHNSPLHF
TGCGCCAGCAGCCATGGGACAGGGGTACATAATTCACCCCTCCACTTT
>-|TRBJ1-4|-|TRBV10-3
CAITQGGGEKLFF
TGTGCCATCACCCAGGGAGGTGGAGAAAAACTGTTTTTT
>-|TRBJ1-4|-|TRBV6-1
CASGGLNEKLFF
TGTGCCAGCGGGGGGTTAAATGAAAAACTGTTTTTT
>-|TRBJ2-5|-|TRBV7-7
CASSLGLLNVETQYF
TGTGCCAGCAGCTTAGGACTACTCAACGTAGAGACCCAGTACTTC
>TRBD2|TRBJ2-5|-|TRBV9
CASSVGGGVETQYF
TGTGCCAGCAGCGTAGGGGGAGGGGTAGAGACCCAGTACTTC
>-|TRBJ1-2|-|TRBV9
CASSDTGLANYGYTF
TGTGCCAGCAGCGACACAGGGTTGGCTAACTATGGCTACACCTTC
>-|TRBJ1-1|few|TRBV28
CASSSARRVNTEAFF
TGTGCCAGCAGTTCCGCGCGCCGTGTGAACACTGAAGCTTTCTTT
>TRBD2|TRBJ2-1|-|TRBV6-4
CASSDLPGGYNEQFF
TGTGCCAGCAGTGATTTACCGGGAGGCTACAATGAGCAGTTCTTC
>-|TRBJ1-4|-|TRBV13
CASSPHLFRQINEKLFF
TGTGCCAGCAGCCCTCACCTATTCAGACAGATTAATGAAAAACTGTTTTTT
>-|TRBJ2-7|-|TRBV7-6
CASSLAGAGPYEQYF
TGTGCCAGCAGCTTAGCGGGGGCAGGGCCCTACGAGCAGTACTTC
>-|TRBJ2-3|-|TRBV5-1
CASFLWGVDTQYF
TGCGCCAGCTTCCTTTGGGGGGTTGATACGCAGTATTTT
>TRBD2|TRBJ2-1|-|TRBV7-7
CASSPRSGRGYEQFF
TGTGCCAGCAGCCCTCGTAGCGGGAGAGGGTATGAGCAGTTCTTC
>-|TRBJ2-3|few|TRBV25-1
CASSEGDRTWQYF
TGTGCCAGCAGTGAAGGCGACAGGACCTGGCAGTATTTT
>TRBD1|TRBJ1-2|-|TRBV4-3
CASSQERGQNYGYTF
TGCGCCAGCAGCCAAGAAAGGGGACAGAACTATGGCTACACCTTC
>TRBD1|TRBJ2-7|-|TRBV6-5
CASSYSRQGNYEQYF
TGTGCCAGCAGTTACTCTCGACAGGGTAACTACGAGCAGTACTTC